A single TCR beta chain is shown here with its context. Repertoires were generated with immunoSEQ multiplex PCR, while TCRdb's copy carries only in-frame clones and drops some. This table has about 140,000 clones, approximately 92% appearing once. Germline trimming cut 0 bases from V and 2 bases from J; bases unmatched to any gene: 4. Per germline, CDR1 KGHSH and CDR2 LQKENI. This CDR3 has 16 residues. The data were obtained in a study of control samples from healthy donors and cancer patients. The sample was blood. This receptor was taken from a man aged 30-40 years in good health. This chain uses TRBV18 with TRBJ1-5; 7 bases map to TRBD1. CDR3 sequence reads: CASSPPNRGGNQPQHF. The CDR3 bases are TGTGCCAGCTCACCACCGAACAGGGGTGGCAATCAGCCCCAGCATTTT. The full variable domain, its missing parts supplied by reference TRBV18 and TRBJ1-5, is NAGVMQNPRHLVRRRGQEARLRCSPMKGHSHVYWYRQLPEEGLKFMVYLQKENIIDESGMPKERFSAEFPKEGPSILRIQQVVRGDSAAYFCASSPPNRGGNQPQHFGDGTRLSIL.